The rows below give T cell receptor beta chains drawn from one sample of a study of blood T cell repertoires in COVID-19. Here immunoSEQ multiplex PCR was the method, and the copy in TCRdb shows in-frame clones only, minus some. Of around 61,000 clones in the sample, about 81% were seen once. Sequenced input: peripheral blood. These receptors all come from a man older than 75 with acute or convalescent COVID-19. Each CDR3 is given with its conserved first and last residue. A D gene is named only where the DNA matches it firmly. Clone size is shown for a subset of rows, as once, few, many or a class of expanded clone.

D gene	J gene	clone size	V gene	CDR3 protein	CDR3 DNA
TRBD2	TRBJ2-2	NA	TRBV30	CAWMAGVSKYTGELFF	TGTGCCTGGATGGCGGGGGTCTCGAAGTACACCGGGGAGCTGTTTTTT
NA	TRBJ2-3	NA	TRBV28	CASSSPQGDTQYF	TGTGCCAGCAGTTCCCCACAGGGAGATACGCAGTATTTT
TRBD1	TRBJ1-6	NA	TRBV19	CASSMGQGGSPLHF	TGTGCCAGTAGTATGGGACAGGGGGGTTCACCCCTCCACTTT
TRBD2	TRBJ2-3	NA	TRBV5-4	CASSLYLREGTQYF	TGTGCCAGCAGCTTATATCTTCGGGAGGGTACGCAGTATTTT
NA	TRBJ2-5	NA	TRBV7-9	CASSTQGNQETQYF	TGTGCCAGCAGCACACAGGGTAACCAAGAGACCCAGTACTTC
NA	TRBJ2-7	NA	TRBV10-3	CAISDEGGEQYF	TGTGCCATCAGTGATGAAGGCGGCGAGCAGTACTTC
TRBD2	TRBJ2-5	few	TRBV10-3	CAISGTSGSETQYF	TGTGCCATCTCTGGGACTAGCGGGAGCGAGACCCAGTACTTC
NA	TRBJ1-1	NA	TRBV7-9	CASGQSNTEAFF	TGTGCCAGTGGACAGTCGAACACTGAAGCTTTCTTT
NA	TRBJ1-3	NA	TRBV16	CASSQSTGLGNTIYF	TGTGCCAGCAGCCAATCGACAGGTTTAGGAAACACCATATATTTT
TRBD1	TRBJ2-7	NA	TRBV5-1	CASRTDRLSSEQYF	TGCGCCAGCAGAACGGACAGGCTTTCGTCCGAGCAGTACTTC
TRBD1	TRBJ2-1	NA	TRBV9	CASSLSGTGYTEQFF	TGTGCCAGCAGCTTGTCCGGGACAGGGTACACTGAGCAGTTCTTC
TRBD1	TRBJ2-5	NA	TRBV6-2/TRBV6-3	CASSFFTGTAEKETQYF	TGTGCCAGCAGTTTCTTCACCGGGACAGCGGAAAAAGAGACCCAGTACTTC
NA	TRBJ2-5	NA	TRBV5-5	CASRPLRGYQETQYF	TGTGCCAGCAGACCTTTAAGGGGGTATCAAGAGACCCAGTACTTC
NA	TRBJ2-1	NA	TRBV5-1	CASRDTLIYNEQFF	TGCGCCAGCAGGGACACCCTAATTTACAATGAGCAGTTCTTC
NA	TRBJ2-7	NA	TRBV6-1	CASSEALSVTSAEQYF	TGTGCCAGCAGTGAAGCGCTTTCCGTGACTTCCGCCGAGCAGTACTTC
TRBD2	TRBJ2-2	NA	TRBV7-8	CASSRGLALTGELFF	TGTGCCAGCAGCAGGGGACTAGCCCTCACCGGGGAGCTGTTTTTT
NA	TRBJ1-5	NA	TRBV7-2	CASSLASEGLQHF	TGTGCCAGCAGCTTAGCGTCGGAGGGGCTCCAGCATTTT
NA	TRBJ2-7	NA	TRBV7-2	CASSPRVGLDYEQYF	TGTGCCAGCAGCCCGCGCGTGGGACTCGACTACGAGCAGTACTTC
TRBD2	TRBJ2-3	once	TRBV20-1	CSASGLGGTTDTQYF	TGCAGTGCTAGTGGACTAGGAGGGACCACAGATACGCAGTATTTT
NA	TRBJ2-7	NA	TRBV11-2	CASSLDRGGYTEQYF	TGTGCCAGCAGCTTAGATCGCGGAGGTTATACGGAGCAGTACTTC
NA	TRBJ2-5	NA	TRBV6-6	CASREGGTKMTQYF	TGTGCCAGCAGGGAGGGGGGGACTAAGATGACCCAGTACTTC
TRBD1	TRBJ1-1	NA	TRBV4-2	CASSQTGQGPTEAFF	TGTGCCAGCAGCCAAACCGGACAGGGGCCCACTGAAGCTTTCTTT
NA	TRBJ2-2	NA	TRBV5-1	CASSLAGPGDTGELFF	TGCGCCAGCAGCTTGGCAGGGCCAGGGGACACCGGGGAGCTGTTTTTT
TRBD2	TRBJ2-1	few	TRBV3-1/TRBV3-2	CASSQGLAGPGEQFF	TGTGCCAGCAGCCAAGGACTAGCGGGACCGGGTGAGCAGTTCTTC
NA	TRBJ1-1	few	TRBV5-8	CASSLIRGPTEAFF	TGTGCCAGCAGCTTGATTCGGGGTCCCACTGAAGCTTTCTTT
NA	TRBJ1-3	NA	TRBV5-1	CASREGGAGNTIYF	TGCGCCAGCAGAGAAGGGGGGGCTGGAAACACCATATATTTT
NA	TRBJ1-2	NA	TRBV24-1	CATRQTTHTNGYTF	TGTGCCACCAGACAAACTACTCACACTAATGGCTACACCTTC
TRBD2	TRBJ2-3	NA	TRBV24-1	CATRGGSSTDTQYF	TGTGCCACTAGGGGCGGGAGTAGCACAGATACGCAGTATTTT
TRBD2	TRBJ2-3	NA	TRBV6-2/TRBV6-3	CASSPGGLAGLDTQYF	TGTGCCAGCAGCCCCGGGGGACTAGCGGGGCTGGATACGCAGTATTTT
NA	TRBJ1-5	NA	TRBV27	CASRPGVRGNQPQHF	TGTGCCAGCAGACCAGGGGTGAGAGGCAATCAGCCCCAGCATTTT
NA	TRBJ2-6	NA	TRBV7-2	CASSRRDTSSGANVLTF	TGTGCCAGCAGTCGAAGGGACACCAGCTCTGGGGCCAACGTCCTGACTTTC
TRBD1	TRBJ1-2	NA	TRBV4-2	CASSQVADRVIGGYTF	TGTGCCAGCAGCCAAGTGGCGGACAGGGTTATTGGGGGCTACACCTTC
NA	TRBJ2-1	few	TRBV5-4	CASSFDPGNNEQFF	TGTGCCAGCAGCTTTGACCCGGGTAACAATGAGCAGTTCTTC
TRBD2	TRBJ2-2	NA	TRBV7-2	CASRNRGRATGELFF	TGTGCCAGCAGAAACCGGGGGAGGGCCACCGGGGAGCTGTTTTTT
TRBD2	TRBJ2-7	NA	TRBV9	CASSVTSGRDIGNEQYF	TGTGCCAGCAGCGTGACTAGCGGGAGGGATATCGGAAACGAGCAGTACTTC
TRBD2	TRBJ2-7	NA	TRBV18	CASSPPGLADSYEQYF	TGTGCCAGCTCACCACCGGGACTAGCGGATTCCTACGAGCAGTACTTC
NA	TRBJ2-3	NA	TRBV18	CASSPDLGYTDTQYF	TGTGCCAGCTCACCGGACTTGGGCTACACAGATACGCAGTATTTT
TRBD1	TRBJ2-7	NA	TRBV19	CASSSPGGVYEQYF	TGTGCCAGTAGTAGTCCAGGGGGTGTCTACGAGCAGTACTTC
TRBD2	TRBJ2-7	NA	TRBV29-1	CSVGTSGAGEQYF	TGCAGCGTTGGGACTAGCGGGGCTGGCGAGCAGTACTTC
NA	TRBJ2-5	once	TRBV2	CASSPSSGRPQETQYF	TGTGCCAGCAGTCCCTCTTCGGGGAGGCCCCAAGAGACCCAGTACTTC
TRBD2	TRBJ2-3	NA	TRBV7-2	CASSLAIRGTSGGRDTQYF	TGTGCCAGCAGCTTAGCAATCCGCGGGACTAGCGGGGGCAGAGATACGCAGTATTTT
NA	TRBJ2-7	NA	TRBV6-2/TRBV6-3	CASSSGEVYEQYF	TGTGCCAGCAGTTCGGGGGAGGTCTACGAGCAGTACTTC
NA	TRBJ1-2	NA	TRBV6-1	CASSERSYGYTF	TGTGCCAGCAGTGAACGTTCCTATGGCTACACCTTC
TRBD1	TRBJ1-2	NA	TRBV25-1	CASKRQGENGYTF	TGTGCCAGCAAAAGACAGGGGGAAAATGGCTACACCTTC
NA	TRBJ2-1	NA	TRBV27	CASSLNFAGTSYNEQFF	TGTGCCAGCAGTTTAAACTTTGCGGGGACCTCCTACAATGAGCAGTTCTTC
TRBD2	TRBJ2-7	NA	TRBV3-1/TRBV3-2	CASSRSGTSGNCYF	TGTGCCAGCAGCCGATCCGGGACTAGCGGGAATTGCTACTTC
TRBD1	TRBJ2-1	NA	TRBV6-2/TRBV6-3	CASSSHTGQRPSYNEQFF	TGTGCCAGCAGTTCCCACACGGGACAGAGACCCTCCTACAATGAGCAGTTCTTC
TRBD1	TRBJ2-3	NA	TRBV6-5	CASSRSQGYTDTQYF	TGTGCCAGCAGTAGGTCACAGGGGTATACAGATACGCAGTATTTT
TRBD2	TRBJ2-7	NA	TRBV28	CASRRLAGDLYEQYF	TGTGCCAGCAGGCGACTAGCGGGAGATCTCTACGAGCAGTACTTC
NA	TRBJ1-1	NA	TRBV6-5	CASSYSGAGRAEAFF	TGTGCCAGCAGTTACTCAGGAGCAGGGAGGGCTGAAGCTTTCTTT
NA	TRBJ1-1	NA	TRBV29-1	CSVAGRMNTEAFF	TGCAGCGTCGCGGGACGGATGAACACTGAAGCTTTCTTT
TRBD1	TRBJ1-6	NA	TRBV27	CASSVGDRAFSPLHF	TGTGCCAGCAGCGTCGGGGACAGGGCTTTCTCACCCCTCCACTTT
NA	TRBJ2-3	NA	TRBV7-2	CASSFSSADTQYF	TGTGCCAGCAGCTTTTCTTCTGCAGATACGCAGTATTTT